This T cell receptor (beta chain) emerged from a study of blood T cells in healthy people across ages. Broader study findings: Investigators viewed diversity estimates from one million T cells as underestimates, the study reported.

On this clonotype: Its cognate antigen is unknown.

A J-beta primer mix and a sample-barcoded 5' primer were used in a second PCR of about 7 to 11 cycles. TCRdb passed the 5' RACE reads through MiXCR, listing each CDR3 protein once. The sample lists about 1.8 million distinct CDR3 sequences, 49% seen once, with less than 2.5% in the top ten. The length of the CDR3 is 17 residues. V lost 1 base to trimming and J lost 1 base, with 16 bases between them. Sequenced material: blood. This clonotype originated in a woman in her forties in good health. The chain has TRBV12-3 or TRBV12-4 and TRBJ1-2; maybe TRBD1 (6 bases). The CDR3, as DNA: TGTGCCAGCAGTTTAGGACGGGCAGGGGTATTTAACTATGGCTACACCTTC. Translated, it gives CASSLGRAGVFNYGYTF.